This T cell receptor beta chain originates from a study of read filtering for tumor transcriptome and immune sequencing. Study in general: Mean patient age was approximately 66 years, range about 45 to 85; approximately 18 male, roughly 14 female. After DNase treatment, RNA was made into whole-transcriptome libraries. Study-wide findings and caveats: RNA-seq captured clonotypes less deeply and reliably than IR-seq.

The library was built from about 400 ng RNA with molecular barcoded adaptors for alpha/delta and beta/gamma chains. Each CDR3 protein gets one entry after TCRdb re-called the reads with MiXCR. The data contain tens of thousands of distinct CDR3 sequences, 15% to 25% of them singletons. In this sample, this clonotype turned up once. Its antigen remains unidentified. Germline V gives CDR1 SNHLY, CDR2 FYNNEI. The CDR3 has 11 amino acids. V was pared by 4 bases and J by 5 bases, with 3 bases between. The V call is TRBV2, the J call TRBJ2-1; unclear D gene. The receptor's source is a donor aged 40 or over with multiple myeloma. The sequenced sample consisted of a population of CD138-negative cells sorted from bone marrow. The CDR3 region is CASSVDNEQFF. CDR3 sequence (DNA): TGTGCCAGCAGTGTCGACAATGAGCAGTTCTTC.